This TCR beta chain was sequenced during a study of beta chain features in type 1 diabetes. Study-wide findings and caveats: TCRB CDR3s from Type 1 diabetes patients were moderately but significantly shorter in all four CD4+ subsets.

Sequenced material consisted of expressed TCRB transcripts (all of the isolated RNA was reverse transcribed). The protocol was immunoSEQ multiplex PCR, while the TCRdb copy is restricted to in-frame clones and leaves out a portion. The table includes 150,000 to 200,000 clones, almost 65% detected once. A note on this clone: Its target is not known.

This CDR3 comprises 13 residues. CDR1 is SNHLY and CDR2 is FYNNEI in the germline V gene. Trimming took 2 bases from V and 7 from J, leaving 11 bases between them. The sequenced material came from naive CD4+ T cells from blood. V usage is TRBV2 and J usage is TRBJ1-2; D is perhaps TRBD1 (6 bases). This clonotype was sampled from a man between 25 and 39 years old with type 1 diabetes. CDR3 loop: CASSERDIAGYTF. The CDR3 nucleotides are TGTGCCAGCAGTGAACGGGACATTGCTGGCTACACCTTC.